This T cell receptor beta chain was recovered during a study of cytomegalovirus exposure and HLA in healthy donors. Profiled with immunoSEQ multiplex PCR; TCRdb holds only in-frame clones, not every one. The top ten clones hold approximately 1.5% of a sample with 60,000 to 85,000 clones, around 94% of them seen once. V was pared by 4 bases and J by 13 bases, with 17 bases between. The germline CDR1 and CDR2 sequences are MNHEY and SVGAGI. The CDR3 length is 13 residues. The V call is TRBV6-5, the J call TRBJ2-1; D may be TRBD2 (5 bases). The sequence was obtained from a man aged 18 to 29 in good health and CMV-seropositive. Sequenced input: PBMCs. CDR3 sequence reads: CASSFTPSGPQFF. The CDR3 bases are TGTGCCAGCAGTTTTACTCCCAGCGGTCCACAGTTCTTC.